This T cell receptor (beta chain) was observed in a study of T cell repertoires in cytomegalovirus infection. Overall study results and limits: CMV-specific TCR beta clonotypes restricted by HLA-C dominated the ex vivo response. CMV carriers having the relevant HLA were flagged by cumulative public TCR beta family frequency.

Via MiXCR, TCRdb re-called the reads, giving one row per CDR3 protein. The sample includes 310,000 or so distinct CDR3 sequences, roughly 26% of them seen just once. In its sample, this clonotype was seen a few times. Its antigen is unidentified. J gave up 4 bases and V 5 bases, and 7 bases lay outside the gene matches. CDR3 length: 16 residues. Sequencing used PBMCs. The chain links TRBV7-1 to TRBJ2-2; 10 positions agree with TRBD2. TRBV7-1 has ORF status, its function being uncertain. The origin of this receptor is a human donor in good health (CMV status not recorded). Some clones in this sample may be carry-over from other donors' samples. CDR3 loop: CASSPLAGAGTGELFF. The DNA of the CDR3 is TGTGCCAGCAGCCCTCTAGCGGGAGCGGGCACCGGGGAGCTGTTTTTT.